This record covers a single TCR beta chain. As yet, its antigen is unknown. The CDR3 ends on some other residue instead of the conserved phenylalanine or tryptophan, so this is likely a read error. With approximately 470 ng total RNA as template and a constant-region primer, TCR beta cDNA was made. Three nested multiplex PCR rounds, a slightly modified ARM-PCR method, built the TCR beta libraries. PCR rounds one and two used TRBV1-TRBV30 forward primers with a C-beta reverse primer for around 11 cycles each. A single record per CDR3 protein comes from TCRdb applying MiXCR to the multiplex PCR reads. The repertoire holds tens of thousands of distinct CDR3 sequences, with roughly 74% as singletons. The germline gives CDR1 SGHAT, CDR2 FQNNGV. The V segment lost 7 bases and the J segment 4 bases; nucleotides outside the gene matches: 14. The CDR3 totals 17 residues. The record originates from a study of tumor-infiltrating lymphocytes in primary liver carcinoma. Study-level information: Ranging in age from 30 to 69 years, the patients were men and women.

Overall study results and limits: Tumors had a top-250-clone fraction that was significantly higher than blood (p = 0.039). Tumor region pairs outstripped tumor-adjacent and tumor-blood pairs in overlap.

Joint extraction of RNA and DNA used roughly 20-33 mg of bulk tissue that was unsorted. Surgical resection was the treatment these patients received for primary liver carcinoma. This TCR was sampled from a middle-aged man with primary liver carcinoma and hepatitis B virus infection. Sequenced input: tumor-adjacent normal liver tissue. J is TRBJ2-3 and V is TRBV11-2; 10 bases match TRBD2. Here the CDR3 DNA reads TGTGCCAGCATCGACCAGGCTTCTAGCGGGAGCTCAGATACGCAGTATTGT. Translated, it gives CASIDQASSGSSDTQYC.